The 10 T cell receptor beta chains below come from one sample, sequenced in a study of blood T cell repertoires in COVID-19. Produced via immunoSEQ multiplex PCR; TCRdb's table is partial and in-frame only. The sample records roughly 120,000 clones, about 74% being singletons. The material sequenced was peripheral blood. These receptors were taken from a man between 65 and 80 years old with acute or convalescent COVID-19.

This chain links TRBV5-5 with TRBJ2-2, with TRBD1 as a possible D gene (5 bases). The CDR3 extends over 15 amino acids. The germline gives CDR1 SGHKS, CDR2 YYEKEE (reference sequence). Trimming removed 4 bases at V and 0 bases at J, with 10 bases between. The CDR3 DNA sequence: TGTGCCAGCAGCCTAACAGGAGCGAACACCGGGGAGCTGTTTTTT. Its translation is CASSLTGANTGELFF.

The chain uses TRBV18 and TRBJ1-3; no firm D call. V lost 0 bases and J lost 3, with 15 bases in between. Per germline, CDR1 KGHSH and CDR2 LQKENI. The CDR3 runs to 17 residues. The CDR3 protein is CASSPPSGDLGGNTIYF. The CDR3 nucleotides read TGTGCCAGCTCACCACCGTCGGGTGATTTGGGTGGAAACACCATATATTTT.

This clone has a count of ten or more. Other DNA sequences within the sample encode an identical CDR3. This chain connects TRBV4-2 to TRBJ2-2; 11 positions agree with TRBD2. Germline loops: CDR1 LGHNA, CDR2 YNFKEQ. The CDR3 covers 17 residues. The V gene end was trimmed by 3 bases and the J gene end by 4 bases; junction bases not matched to a gene: 7. The chain's CDR3 is CASSHHSGGGVTGELFF. CDR3 DNA: TGTGCCAGCAGCCACCATAGCGGGGGGGGAGTCACCGGGGAGCTGTTTTTT.

The chain combines TRBV12-3 or TRBV12-4 with TRBJ1-2; TRBD1 matches at 7 bases. V shed 3 bases and J 6 bases; nucleotides not matched to a gene: 4. The CDR3 spans 13 residues. As DNA, the CDR3 is TGTGCCAGCAGTTTTAACAGGGGAGATGGCTACACCTTC. As protein: CASSFNRGDGYTF.

This clone has only a few counts. This chain links TRBV30 with TRBJ2-3, with TRBD1 identical over 8 bases. The CDR3 loop spans 15 amino acids. Germline V gives CDR1 GTSNPN, CDR2 SVGIG (reference sequence). V shed 3 bases and J 0 bases; nucleotides not matched to a gene: 5. In nucleotides, the CDR3 is TGTGCCTGGAGAGGCCGGGACAGGAGCACAGATACGCAGTATTTT. Translated, it gives CAWRGRDRSTDTQYF. Combining the CDR3 with reference TRBV30 and TRBJ2-3 gives the whole variable domain SQTIHQWPATLVQPVGSPLSLECTVEGTSNPNLYWYRQAAGRGLQLLFYSVGIGQISSEVPQNLSASRPQDRQFILSSKKLLLSDSGFYLCAWRGRDRSTDTQYFGPGTRLTVL.

This clone showed up just once. A much larger clone sits a single nucleotide away, making a read error possible. The same CDR3 also results from other DNA sequences found in this sample. V gene TRBV27 combines with J gene TRBJ1-2, with 8 bases lining up with TRBD1. The CDR3 is 14 residues long. V lost 4 bases and J lost 7; bases outside the gene matches: 8. Germline CDR1 MNHEY, CDR2 SMNVEV (reference sequence). The chain's CDR3 is CASSSGQGGSGYTF. The CDR3 bases are TGTGCCAGCAGTTCTGGACAGGGTGGATCTGGCTACACCTTC.

The chain links TRBV4-2 to TRBJ2-7, with 11 bases that match TRBD2. J lost 2 bases, V lost 0 bases, and 9 bases had no gene match. Germline V gene lookup returns CDR1 LGHNA and CDR2 YNFKEQ. This CDR3 comprises 18 residues. The CDR3 coding sequence is TGTGCCAGCAGCCAAGATACTAGCGGGAGCCTCAACCCCTACGAGCAGTACTTC. Its translation: CASSQDTSGSLNPYEQYF.

This rearrangement joins TRBV7-7 to TRBJ2-5; maybe TRBD1 (6 bases). V shed 5 bases and J shed 2 bases, with 18 bases lying between them. The CDR3 has 16 residues. The germline V gene has CDR1 SSHAT and CDR2 FNYEAQ (reference sequence). The CDR3 region is CASSPGRGRLQETQYF. The CDR3 nucleotides are TGTGCCAGCAGCCCTGGCAGGGGCCGGCTTCAAGAGACCCAGTACTTC.

This clone was recorded a few times. This chain uses TRBV11-1 with TRBJ2-7; the D is unclear. This CDR3 is built from 14 residues. Trimming shortened V by 4 bases and J by 2 bases, and 12 bases separated the two germline ends. CDR1 is SGHAT, CDR2 FQDESV, per germline (reference sequence). The DNA for the CDR3 is TGTGCCAGCAGCTCCCCTCCGAGGACCTACGAGCAGTACTTC. This codes for CASSSPPRTYEQYF.

The chain employs TRBV11-1 and TRBJ2-7; 7 nucleotides agree with TRBD2. The CDR3 extends over 13 amino acids. Germline trimming cut 1 base from V and 3 bases from J; bases unmatched to any gene: 0. Per germline, CDR1 SGHAT and CDR2 FQDESV (reference sequence). CDR3 residues: CASSLGEGYEQYF. CDR3 DNA: TGTGCCAGCAGCTTAGGGGAGGGCTACGAGCAGTACTTC.